These 10 T cell receptor beta chains were sequenced from one sample in a study of blood T cell repertoires in COVID-19. Generated by immunoSEQ multiplex PCR, the TCRdb table keeps only in-frame clones and is missing some. The table includes about 120,000 clones, more than 75% detected once. Sequenced input: peripheral blood. These receptors came from a man in his 60s with acute or convalescent COVID-19.

This chain connects TRBV27 to TRBJ2-3; TRBD2 agrees at 7 bases. The CDR3 runs 16 residues. V was pared by 2 bases and J by 2 bases, with 7 bases of the junction left unmatched. Germline values: CDR1 MNHEY, CDR2 SMNVEV (reference sequence). The CDR3 nucleotides are TGTGCCAGCAGTTTACTAGCGGAGCTTTACACAGATACGCAGTATTTT. This translates into CASSLLAELYTDTQYF.

This clone has just a few counts. The chain joins TRBV4-1 to TRBJ2-7; D gene unclear. This CDR3 region has 12 residues. From germline, CDR1 is MGHRA and CDR2 YSYEKL. V lost 0 bases, J lost 8 bases, and 8 bases lay in between. Written as DNA, the CDR3 is TGCGCCAGCAGCCAAGATTACTCGAAGCAGTACTTC. Translation gives CASSQDYSKQYF.

This chain uses TRBV4-2 with TRBJ2-1; 10 nucleotides agree with TRBD2. CDR3 length equals 15 residues. Germline V CDR1 and CDR2: LGHNA, YNFKEQ. V gave up 0 bases and J gave up 8 bases; unmatched junction bases: 4. Written as DNA, the CDR3 is TGTGCCAGCAGCCAAGAGGAGCGGGGGGGAGATGAGCAGTTCTTC. This encodes CASSQEERGGDEQFF.

The rearrangement uses TRBV7-2 and TRBJ1-3; D gene ambiguous. Germline V gene data show CDR1 as SGHTA and CDR2 as FQGNSA. V lost 5 bases and J 0 bases, leaving 14 bases between the germline ends. The CDR3 totals 16 residues. CDR3 sequence: CASSLTPANSGNTIYF. Written as DNA, the CDR3 is TGTGCCAGCAGCCTCACGCCAGCGAACTCTGGAAACACCATATATTTT. The full variable domain, its missing parts supplied by reference TRBV7-2 and TRBJ1-3, is GAGVSQSPSNKVTEKGKDVELRCDPISGHTALYWYRQSLGQGLEFLIYFQGNSAPDKSGLPSDRFSAERTGGSVSTLTIQRTQQEDSAVYLCASSLTPANSGNTIYFGEGSWLTVV.

This sequence joins TRBV6-1 and TRBJ1-1, with 11 nucleotides matching TRBD1. The CDR3 runs to 18 residues. Germline-derived CDR1 and CDR2 are MNHNS and SASEGT. V dropped 4 bases and J dropped 4; count of bases not matched to a gene: 14. The CDR3 DNA reads as TGTGCCAGCAGTGGGGACGGACAGGGGGCGCGGAGGGGCACTGAAGCTTTCTTT. Residues: CASSGDGQGARRGTEAFF.

V is TRBV6-2 or TRBV6-3 and J is TRBJ1-5; D is uncertain. The CDR3 is made up of 15 amino acids. Germline-derived CDR1 and CDR2 are MNHEY and SVGEGT. V dropped 4 bases and J dropped 4 bases, with 14 bases sitting between them. The CDR3 coding sequence is TGTGCCAGCAGTTCCAGGTCTCCCCCAAATCAGCCCCAGCATTTT. This gives the protein CASSSRSPPNQPQHF.

The CDR3 region has the DNA TGTGCCAGTAGTATACAGGGGCAAGGGGGCAATCAGCCCCAGCATTTT. Its translation: CASSIQGQGGNQPQHF. This chain joins TRBV19 and TRBJ1-5; perhaps TRBD1 as D (6 bases). The ends were cut back, 2 bases at V and 2 bases at J, with 13 bases in the middle. The CDR3 runs to 16 residues. CDR1 LNHDA and CDR2 SQIVND come from the germline V gene (reference sequence). Variable domain in full (rest from reference TRBV19 and TRBJ1-5): DGGITQSPKYLFRKEGQNVTLSCEQNLNHDAMYWYRQDPGQGLRLIYYSQIVNDFQKGDIAEGYSVSREKKESFPLTVTSAQKNPTAFYLCASSIQGQGGNQPQHFGDGTRLSIL.

The V and J genes are TRBV11-2 and TRBJ2-7; 12 bases line up with TRBD2. The CDR3 loop spans 18 amino acids. Germline V lookup: CDR1 SGHAT, CDR2 FQNNGV. V dropped 3 bases and J dropped 5; count of bases not matched to a gene: 14. This CDR3 reads CASSFRLAGDLGSNEQYF. The CDR3 coding sequence is TGTGCCAGCAGCTTCCGACTAGCGGGAGATTTGGGTTCGAACGAGCAGTACTTC.

V gene TRBV11-1 combines with J gene TRBJ2-7; D unclear. V lost 5 bases, J lost 2 bases, and 13 bases lay in between. Germline V lookup: CDR1 SGHAT, CDR2 FQDESV (reference sequence). The CDR3 runs 14 residues. CDR3 protein: CASSQDTPPYEQYF. The CDR3 DNA sequence: TGTGCCAGCAGCCAAGACACTCCCCCCTACGAGCAGTACTTC.

The rearrangement joins TRBV6-5 to TRBJ2-3; 11 nucleotides match TRBD2. The CDR3 has 15 residues. Losses at the gene ends were 6 bases for V and 5 bases for J; bases not matched to a gene: 7. Germline loops: CDR1 MNHEY, CDR2 SVGAGI. The CDR3 nucleotides are TGTGCCAGCAGAACACTAGCGGGGGAAGGAGATACGCAGTATTTT. As protein: CASRTLAGEGDTQYF.